The clone carrying this TCR beta chain was detected once. CDR1 is MGHRA, CDR2 YSYEKL, per germline. V lost 5 bases, J lost 0 bases, and 17 bases lay in between. CDR3 length: 17 residues. This entry belongs to a study of technical replicates of blood from several donors. Repertoires were generated with immunoSEQ multiplex PCR, while TCRdb's copy carries only in-frame clones and drops some. The sample records 100,000 or so clones, roughly 95% being singletons. The sequence was collected from a human donor in good health. The chain couples TRBV4-1 to TRBJ2-4; unclear D gene. Sample: T cells isolated from PBMCs. The CDR3 DNA follows: TGCGCCAGCAGCTCCCGACCACTACCCTTAGCCAAAAACATTCAGTACTTC. Amino acid sequence: CASSSRPLPLAKNIQYF.